The rows below give T cell receptor beta chains drawn from one sample of a study of Ad26.COV2.S vaccination and SARS-CoV-2 variants. Profiling relied on immunoSEQ multiplex PCR, and the TCRdb table lists in-frame clones only, not all of them. Seen here are hundreds of thousands of clones, around 90% observed once, and the top ten hold approximately 3.6%. Specimen: peripheral blood, collected in a trial of Ad26.COV2.S vaccine versus placebo. Every receptor here comes from a person between 18 and 65 years old who received the Ad26.COV2.S COVID-19 vaccine or a placebo. The CDR3 runs from the conserved cysteine through the conserved F or W. D genes are given only for firm matches. A clone size is listed for some rows: how often the clone was seen (once, few, many), or a class if it is expanded.

D	V	size	J	DNA	CDR3
.	TRBV14	.	TRBJ2-1	TGTGCCAGCAGCCAACTTGGCGGACAAAGCTCCTACAATGAGCAGTTCTTC	CASSQLGGQSSYNEQFF
TRBD1	TRBV30	.	TRBJ2-5	TGTGCCTGGGGACAGGGGGCACGGGAGACCCAGTACTTC	CAWGQGARETQYF
TRBD1	TRBV14	.	TRBJ2-5	TGTGCCAGCAGCCAAAAAAGACAGGGGAGCCAAGAGACCCAGTACTTC	CASSQKRQGSQETQYF
TRBD1	TRBV5-6	.	TRBJ2-2	TGTGCCAGCAGCCCAGATTACAGGGGAGAAACCGGGGAGCTGTTTTTT	CASSPDYRGETGELFF
.	TRBV6-4	once	TRBJ2-2	TGTGCCAGCCGTTCGGACTGGTTCAACACCGGGGAGCTGTTTTTT	CASRSDWFNTGELFF
.	TRBV19	.	TRBJ2-2	TGTGCCAGTAGTATAGCGTCCGGGGGCGCGAACACCGGGGAGCTGTTTTTT	CASSIASGGANTGELFF
.	TRBV11-2	.	TRBJ2-5	TGTGCCAGCAGCGAAATCCGGGCCCTCGGATCGCGTGAGACCCAGTACTTC	CASSEIRALGSRETQYF
TRBD1	TRBV5-4	.	TRBJ1-6	TGTGCCAGCAGCATAGGGACAGGGGCGTATAATTCACCCCTCCACTTT	CASSIGTGAYNSPLHF
.	TRBV5-5	.	TRBJ1-2	TGTGCCAGCAGCCCTATGGATAACTATGGCTACACCTTC	CASSPMDNYGYTF
.	TRBV6-5	.	TRBJ1-2	TGTGCCAGCAGTTACTCAGCAGGGTGGGTCTATGGCTACACCTTC	CASSYSAGWVYGYTF
.	TRBV10-1	.	TRBJ1-2	TGCGCCAGCACCGGGAGGGCAGGGCGACTTGGAAACTTC	CASTGRAGRLGNF
TRBD1	TRBV5-6	once	TRBJ1-1	TGTGCCAGCAACGAGGACGACAGGGGAGGGACTGAAGCTTTCTTT	CASNEDDRGGTEAFF
.	TRBV18	.	TRBJ1-6	TGTGCCAGCTCAGCCTCCTATAATTCACCCCTCCACTTT	CASSASYNSPLHF
TRBD1	TRBV27	.	TRBJ1-6	TGTGCCAGCAGTTCCGGGACAGCCGTTCTCAATTCACCCCTCCACTTT	CASSSGTAVLNSPLHF
.	TRBV2	.	TRBJ2-7	TGTGCCAGCAGTGAATTTCGCGAGCAGTACTTC	CASSEFREQYF
TRBD2	TRBV4-1	.	TRBJ2-7	TGCGCCAGCAGCCAGGGACTAGTGGCTTCCTACGAGCAGTACTTC	CASSQGLVASYEQYF
TRBD1	TRBV4-3	.	TRBJ2-4	TGCGCCAGCAGCCAAGGAACGACAGGGAGAAACATTCAGTACTTC	CASSQGTTGRNIQYF
.	TRBV18	.	TRBJ2-3	TGTGCCAGCTCACCCCGGGGATACAGCACAGATACGCAGTATTTT	CASSPRGYSTDTQYF
.	TRBV6-1	.	TRBJ1-2	TGTGCCAGCAGTGAATGGGCAGTTTTTCAGTTAAAGAGAACTCCTAACTATGGCTACACCTTC	CASSEWAVFQLKRTPNYGYTF
.	TRBV19	few	TRBJ1-1	TGTGCCAGTAGTATAGATGGGGGGGGCACTGAAGCTTTCTTT	CASSIDGGGTEAFF
.	TRBV7-3	.	TRBJ2-5	TGTGCCAGCAGCCCATCCAGGGGTGAGACCCAGTACTTC	CASSPSRGETQYF
.	TRBV29-1	.	TRBJ1-2	TGCAGCGTCATGCAAGGTGGCTACACCTTC	CSVMQGGYTF
.	TRBV3-1/TRBV3-2	.	TRBJ1-4	TGTGCCAGCAGTCAAAAGGACAGCCCGAATGAAAAACTGTTTTTT	CASSQKDSPNEKLFF
TRBD1	TRBV6-5	few	TRBJ1-5	TGTGCCAGCAGTTTACATACAGGGGGTGAGCCCCAGCATTTT	CASSLHTGGEPQHF
TRBD1	TRBV9	.	TRBJ2-7	TGTGCCAGCAGCCCGGGACAGGGGGCCTACGAGCAGTACTTC	CASSPGQGAYEQYF
.	TRBV30	.	TRBJ2-7	TGTGCCTGGAGTGGGGACCTCTACGAGCAGTACTTC	CAWSGDLYEQYF
TRBD2	TRBV7-3	.	TRBJ2-1	TGTGCCAGCAGCCCAAGCGGGGGGTCCTACAATGAGCAGTTCTTC	CASSPSGGSYNEQFF
TRBD2	TRBV30	.	TRBJ2-3	TGTGCCTGGTCCCGCGGGGGGACCACAGATACGCAGTATTTT	CAWSRGGTTDTQYF